This passage covers 9 T cell receptor beta chains from one sample sequenced in a study of blood T cell repertoires in COVID-19. Assay used: immunoSEQ multiplex PCR; TCRdb lists only in-frame clones, some missing. The sample consists of under 200,000 clones, just over 90% of them appearing once. The specimen was peripheral blood. These receptor sequences come from a man aged 18 to 35 with acute or convalescent COVID-19.

V gene TRBV11-2 combines with J gene TRBJ2-3; D not resolved. V was clipped by 5 bases and J by 4 bases, with 10 bases between them. The CDR3 totals 13 residues. Germline V gives CDR1 SGHAT, CDR2 FQNNGV. The CDR3 protein is CASSRSIADTQYF. DNA for the CDR3: TGTGCCAGCAGCCGCAGTATCGCAGATACGCAGTATTTT.

The V call is TRBV6-1, the J call TRBJ1-2; 9 bases are shared with TRBD1. The CDR3 is 15 amino acids. Germline assignment: CDR1 MNHNS and CDR2 SASEGT. V lost 0 bases, J lost 5 bases, and 4 bases stayed unmatched. The CDR3 loop reads CASSEAPGQGYGYTF. The CDR3 DNA reads as TGTGCCAGCAGTGAAGCCCCCGGACAGGGGTATGGCTACACCTTC.

V gene TRBV15 combines with J gene TRBJ2-7, with TRBD2 as a possible D gene (6 bases). CDR3 length equals 15 residues. The germline CDR1 and CDR2 sequences are LNHNV and YYDKDF (reference sequence). V dropped 0 bases and J dropped 0 bases, with 9 bases sitting between them. For the CDR3, the DNA is TGTGCCACCAGCAGAGAAGCGGGCCACTCCTACGAGCAGTACTTC. Protein: CATSREAGHSYEQYF.

This clone came up once. This sequence joins TRBV24-1 and TRBJ2-1, with 7 nucleotides matching TRBD2. Germline CDR1 is KGHDR and CDR2 is SFDVKD. Trimming took 4 bases from V and 0 from J; bases not matched to a gene: 5. This CDR3 region has 16 residues. DNA for the CDR3: TGTGCCACCAGTGACCCGGGCGGGAGCTCCTACAATGAGCAGTTCTTC. Encoded protein: CATSDPGGSSYNEQFF.

The CDR3 DNA sequence: TGCAGCGCCCGACAGGGGGGGAACACCGGGGAGCTGTTTTTT. Protein sequence: CSARQGGNTGELFF. The chain uses TRBV29-1 and TRBJ2-2; TRBD1 matches 9 bases. This CDR3 is built from 14 residues. Germline assignment: CDR1 SQVTM and CDR2 ANQGSEA. With V trimmed by 7 bases and J by 1 base, 4 bases remained unmatched.

The CDR3 DNA follows: TGTGCCAGCAGCATCAGGGGTTCACCCCTCCACTTT. This encodes CASSIRGSPLHF. The chain has TRBV5-8 and TRBJ1-6, with D possibly TRBD1 on 6 matching bases. CDR3 size: 12 residues. V was shortened by 4 bases and J by 9 bases, with 8 bases between the two germline ends. Germline CDR1 is SGHTS and CDR2 is YDEGEE.

The chain is built from TRBV3-1 (or the pseudogene TRBV3-2) and TRBJ1-2; TRBD1 matches 10 bases. This CDR3 has 17 residues. CDR1 LGHDT and CDR2 YNNKEL come from the germline V gene (reference sequence). The J segment lost 4 bases and the V segment lost 2 bases, leaving 10 bases of the junction unmatched. The CDR3, as DNA: TGTGCCAGCAGCCAACCGACAGGGGGCTTAAACTCCTATGGCTACACCTTC. It codes for CASSQPTGGLNSYGYTF.

This clone has only one observation. CDR3 amino acids: CASHQNMNTEAFF. The CDR3 bases are TGTGCCAGCCACCAGAACATGAACACTGAAGCTTTCTTT. This chain links TRBV6-5 with TRBJ1-1; no definite D call. Germline V lookup: CDR1 MNHEY, CDR2 SVGAGI. V was pared by 8 bases and J by 0 bases, with 10 bases between. The CDR3 contains 13 residues.

The chain joins TRBV4-1 to TRBJ1-1; 7 bases map to TRBD1. The V segment lost 4 bases and the J segment 0 bases; nucleotides outside the gene matches: 2. The CDR3 sequence is 14 residues long. Looked up from germline, CDR1 is MGHRA and CDR2 is YSYEKL. The CDR3 coding sequence is TGCGCCAGCAGCCGTCAGGGGGTGAACACTGAAGCTTTCTTT. The encoded protein is CASSRQGVNTEAFF.